Listed below are T cell receptor beta chains from one sample, sequenced in a study of OX40 agonist ivuxolimab in advanced cancers. TCRdb's table, derived via immunoSEQ multiplex PCR, lists solely in-frame clones and lacks some. The sample holds 96,000 or so clones; around 80% are singletons and the top ten take 5.8%. The sequencing here drew on CD4+ or CD8+ T cells sorted from blood, taken in a trial of the OX40 agonist ivuxolimab. Receptors originate from an adult with an advanced solid tumor such as melanoma, head and neck, liver or kidney cancer. The CDR3 runs from the conserved cysteine through the conserved F or W. A D gene is named only where the DNA matches it firmly. Rows may omit the clone size; those that give it use once, few, many or a size class.

j_gene: TRBJ1-2
d_gene: .
v_gene: TRBV27
abundance: .
CDR3aa: CASSLRRADGYTF
CDR3nt: TGTGCCAGCAGTTTACGTAGGGCAGATGGCTACACCTTC

j_gene: TRBJ2-1
d_gene: .
v_gene: TRBV7-2
abundance: .
CDR3aa: CASSLWGQSSYNEQFF
CDR3nt: TGTGCCAGCAGCTTATGGGGCCAGAGCTCCTACAATGAGCAGTTCTTC

j_gene: TRBJ2-5
d_gene: .
v_gene: TRBV5-1
abundance: .
CDR3aa: CASSLVAQETQYF
CDR3nt: TGCGCCAGCAGCTTGGTGGCCCAAGAGACCCAGTACTTC

j_gene: TRBJ2-7
d_gene: .
v_gene: TRBV11-2
abundance: .
CDR3aa: CASSLARREQYF
CDR3nt: TGTGCCAGCAGCTTAGCCAGGAGGGAGCAGTACTTC

j_gene: TRBJ1-2
d_gene: .
v_gene: TRBV7-6
abundance: .
CDR3aa: CASSLGFGGLDYGYTF
CDR3nt: TGTGCCAGCAGCTTAGGGTTTGGCGGACTGGACTATGGCTACACCTTC

j_gene: TRBJ2-1
d_gene: TRBD2
v_gene: TRBV7-2
abundance: .
CDR3aa: CASSLSGARHNEQFF
CDR3nt: TGTGCCAGCAGCTTAAGCGGGGCTAGGCACAATGAGCAGTTCTTC

j_gene: TRBJ1-2
d_gene: .
v_gene: TRBV10-3
abundance: few
CDR3aa: CAIRSTGDSNYGYTF
CDR3nt: TGTGCCATCAGGTCGACAGGAGACTCTAACTATGGCTACACCTTC

j_gene: TRBJ1-6
d_gene: .
v_gene: TRBV6-5
abundance: few
CDR3aa: CAAAPGRGYSPLHF
CDR3nt: TGTGCCGCAGCACCGGGGAGGGGGTATTCACCCCTCCACTTT

j_gene: TRBJ2-3
d_gene: .
v_gene: TRBV7-9
abundance: .
CDR3aa: CASSLGQNTDTQYF
CDR3nt: TGTGCCAGCAGCTTGGGGCAGAACACAGATACGCAGTATTTT

j_gene: TRBJ2-7
d_gene: TRBD2
v_gene: TRBV5-1
abundance: .
CDR3aa: CASTRDYPYEQYF
CDR3nt: TGCGCCAGCACAAGGGACTATCCCTACGAGCAGTACTTC

j_gene: TRBJ1-2
d_gene: .
v_gene: TRBV7-2
abundance: once
CDR3aa: CASSYSYGYTF
CDR3nt: TGTGCCAGCAGCTACAGTTATGGCTACACCTTC

j_gene: TRBJ1-1
d_gene: .
v_gene: TRBV5-1
abundance: .
CDR3aa: CASSLPGGGVNTEAFF
CDR3nt: TGCGCCAGCAGCTTACCCGGGGGTGGGGTGAACACTGAAGCTTTCTTT

j_gene: TRBJ2-7
d_gene: .
v_gene: TRBV5-1
abundance: .
CDR3aa: CASSTLPGPYEQYF
CDR3nt: TGCGCCAGCAGTACATTACCGGGACCCTACGAGCAGTACTTC

j_gene: TRBJ2-3
d_gene: .
v_gene: TRBV27
abundance: .
CDR3aa: CASSRLEDTDTQYF
CDR3nt: TGTGCCAGCAGTAGACTAGAGGACACAGATACGCAGTATTTT

j_gene: TRBJ2-4
d_gene: TRBD1
v_gene: TRBV13
abundance: .
CDR3aa: CASSSGTEGNIQYF
CDR3nt: TGTGCCAGCAGTTCCGGGACAGAAGGAAACATTCAGTACTTC

j_gene: TRBJ2-3
d_gene: .
v_gene: TRBV30
abundance: .
CDR3aa: CAWGTADTQYF
CDR3nt: TGTGCCTGGGGGACGGCGGATACGCAGTATTTT

j_gene: TRBJ2-7
d_gene: TRBD1
v_gene: TRBV7-2
abundance: .
CDR3aa: CASSLRDRGHYEQYF
CDR3nt: TGTGCCAGCAGCCTCCGGGACAGGGGGCATTACGAGCAGTACTTC

j_gene: TRBJ2-5
d_gene: TRBD2
v_gene: TRBV2
abundance: .
CDR3aa: CASTGLAGGAETQYF
CDR3nt: TGTGCCAGCACCGGACTAGCGGGAGGGGCAGAGACCCAGTACTTC

j_gene: TRBJ2-3
d_gene: TRBD2
v_gene: TRBV19
abundance: .
CDR3aa: CASKSSGLAGLADTQYF
CDR3nt: TGTGCCAGTAAGTCCTCGGGACTAGCGGGATTGGCCGATACGCAGTATTTT

j_gene: TRBJ2-3
d_gene: .
v_gene: TRBV10-1
abundance: once
CDR3aa: CARPHSTDTQYF
CDR3nt: TGCGCCAGACCGCACAGCACAGATACGCAGTATTTT

j_gene: TRBJ2-7
d_gene: .
v_gene: TRBV4-3
abundance: .
CDR3aa: CASSQEPGLGYEQYF
CDR3nt: TGCGCCAGCAGCCAAGAGCCGGGGCTCGGCTACGAGCAGTACTTC

j_gene: TRBJ1-2
d_gene: .
v_gene: TRBV15
abundance: .
CDR3aa: CATSRDLSAAPNYGYTF
CDR3nt: TGTGCCACCAGCAGAGATCTCTCCGCAGCTCCCAACTATGGCTACACCTTC

j_gene: TRBJ2-7
d_gene: .
v_gene: TRBV7-2
abundance: .
CDR3aa: CASSRGRQGTYEQYF
CDR3nt: TGTGCCAGCAGTCGCGGGCGGCAGGGCACCTACGAGCAGTACTTC

j_gene: TRBJ1-4
d_gene: .
v_gene: TRBV29-1
abundance: once
CDR3aa: CSAEGAEKLFF
CDR3nt: TGCAGCGCGGAGGGTGCCGAAAAACTGTTTTTT

j_gene: TRBJ1-1
d_gene: .
v_gene: TRBV9
abundance: few
CDR3aa: CASSATREGNTEAFF
CDR3nt: TGTGCCAGCAGCGCGACCAGGGAAGGAAACACTGAAGCTTTCTTT

j_gene: TRBJ2-4
d_gene: .
v_gene: TRBV19
abundance: .
CDR3aa: CASSEQLGNIQYF
CDR3nt: TGTGCCAGTAGTGAACAGCTGGGGAACATTCAGTACTTC